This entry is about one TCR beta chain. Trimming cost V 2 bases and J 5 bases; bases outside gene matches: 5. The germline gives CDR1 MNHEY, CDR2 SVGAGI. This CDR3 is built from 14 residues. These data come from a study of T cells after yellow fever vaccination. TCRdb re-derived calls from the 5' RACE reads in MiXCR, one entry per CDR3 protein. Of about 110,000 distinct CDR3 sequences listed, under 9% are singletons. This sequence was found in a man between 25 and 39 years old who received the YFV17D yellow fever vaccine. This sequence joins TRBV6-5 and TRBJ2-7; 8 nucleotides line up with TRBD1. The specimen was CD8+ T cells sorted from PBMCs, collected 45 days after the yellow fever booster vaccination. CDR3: CASSYAGGADEQYF. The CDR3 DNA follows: TGTGCCAGCAGTTACGCAGGGGGCGCGGACGAGCAGTACTTC.